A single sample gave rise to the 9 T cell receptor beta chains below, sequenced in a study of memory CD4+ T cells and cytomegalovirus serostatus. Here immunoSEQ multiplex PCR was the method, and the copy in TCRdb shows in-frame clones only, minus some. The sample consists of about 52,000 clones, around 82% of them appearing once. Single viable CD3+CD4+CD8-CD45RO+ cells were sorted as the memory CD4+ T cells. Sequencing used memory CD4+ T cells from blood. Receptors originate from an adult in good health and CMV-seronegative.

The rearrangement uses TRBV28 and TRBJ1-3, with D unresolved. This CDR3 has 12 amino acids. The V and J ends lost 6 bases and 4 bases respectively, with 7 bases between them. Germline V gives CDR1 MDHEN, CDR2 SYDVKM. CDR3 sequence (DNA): TGTGCCAGCAGGGAAACCGGAAACACCATATATTTT. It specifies CASRETGNTIYF. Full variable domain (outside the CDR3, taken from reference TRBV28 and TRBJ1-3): DVKVTQSSRYLVKRTGEKVFLECVQDMDHENMFWYRQDPGLGLRLIYFSYDVKMKEKGDIPEGYSVSREKKERFSLILESASTNQTSMYLCASRETGNTIYFGEGSWLTVV.

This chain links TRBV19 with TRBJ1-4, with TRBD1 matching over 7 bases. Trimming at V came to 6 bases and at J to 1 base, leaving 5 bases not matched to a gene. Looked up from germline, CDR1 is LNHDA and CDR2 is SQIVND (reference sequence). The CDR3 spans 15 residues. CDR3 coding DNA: TGTGCCAGTAGAGCACCAGGGGGAACTAATGAAAAACTGTTTTTT. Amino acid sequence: CASRAPGGTNEKLFF.

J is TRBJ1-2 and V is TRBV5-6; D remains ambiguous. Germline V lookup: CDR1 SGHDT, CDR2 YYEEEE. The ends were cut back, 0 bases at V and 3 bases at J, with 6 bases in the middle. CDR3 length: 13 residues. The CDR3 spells CASSLGADYGYTF. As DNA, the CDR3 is TGTGCCAGCAGCTTGGGGGCAGACTATGGCTACACCTTC. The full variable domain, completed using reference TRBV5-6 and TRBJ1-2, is DAGVTQSPTHLIKTRGQQVTLRCSPKSGHDTVSWYQQALGQGPQFIFQYYEEEERQRGNFPDRFSGHQFPNYSSELNVNALLLGDSALYLCASSLGADYGYTFGSGTRLTVV.

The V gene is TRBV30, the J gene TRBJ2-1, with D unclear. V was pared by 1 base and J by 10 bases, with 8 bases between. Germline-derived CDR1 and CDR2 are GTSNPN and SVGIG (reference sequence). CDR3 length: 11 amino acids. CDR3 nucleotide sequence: TGTGCCTGGAGTGGGCGCCGCGAGCAGTTCTTC. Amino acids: CAWSGRREQFF.

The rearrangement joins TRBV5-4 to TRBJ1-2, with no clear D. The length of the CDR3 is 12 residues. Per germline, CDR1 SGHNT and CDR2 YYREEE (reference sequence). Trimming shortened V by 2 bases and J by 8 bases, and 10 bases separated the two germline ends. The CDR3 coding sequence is TGTGCCAGCAGCTTACGCTCTCACGGCTACACCTTC. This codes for CASSLRSHGYTF.

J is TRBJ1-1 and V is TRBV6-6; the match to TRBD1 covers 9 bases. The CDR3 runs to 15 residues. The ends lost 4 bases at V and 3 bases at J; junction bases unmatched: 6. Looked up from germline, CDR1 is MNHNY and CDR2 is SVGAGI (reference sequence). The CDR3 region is CASSSLGQGYTEAFF. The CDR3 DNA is TGTGCCAGCAGTTCCCTCGGACAGGGGTACACTGAAGCTTTCTTT.

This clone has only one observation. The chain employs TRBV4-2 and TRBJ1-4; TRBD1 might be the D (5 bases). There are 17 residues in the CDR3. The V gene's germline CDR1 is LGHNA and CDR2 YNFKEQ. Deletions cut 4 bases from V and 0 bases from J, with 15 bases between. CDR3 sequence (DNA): TGTGCCAGCAGCCGCCCGGGGACTGGGACAACTAATGAAAAACTGTTTTTT. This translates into CASSRPGTGTTNEKLFF.

The CDR3 here is CASSLSPGGRNEQFF. Written as DNA, the CDR3 is TGCGCCAGCAGCTTGTCTCCAGGGGGGAGGAATGAGCAGTTCTTC. This chain connects TRBV5-1 to TRBJ2-1; TRBD1 is a possible D gene (7 bases). CDR3 length: 15 amino acids. Germline V gives CDR1 SGHRS, CDR2 YFSETQ. Trimming stripped 1 base from V and 7 bases from J, with 15 bases between.

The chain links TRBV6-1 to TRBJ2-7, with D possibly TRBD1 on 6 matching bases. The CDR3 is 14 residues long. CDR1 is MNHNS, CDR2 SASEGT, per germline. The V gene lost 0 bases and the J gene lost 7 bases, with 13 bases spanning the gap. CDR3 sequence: CASSEAPGVREQYF. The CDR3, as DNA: TGTGCCAGCAGTGAAGCTCCAGGGGTGAGGGAGCAGTACTTC.